The TCR beta chain under discussion was sequenced for a study of shared clonotypes between healthy human individuals. General study points: Represented diversity, genetic and exposure-history alike, was limited by few donors.

A single count supports this clone. Its antigen is unknown. TCRdb's copy holds only in-frame clones and misses some; the assay was immunoSEQ multiplex PCR. The sample yields 950,000 to 1,300,000 clones, around 76% seen once. Sequencing was performed on memory CD4+ T cells sorted from blood. Subset specified: CD45RA-negative fraction. The TCR comes from a man aged 18 to 30 in good health.

The CDR3 DNA reads as TGTGCCAGCAGTCCGGACAGGAGCAATCAGCCCCAGCATTTT. Encoded protein: CASSPDRSNQPQHF. V and J are TRBV2 and TRBJ1-5, with 7 bases fitting TRBD1. Germline V gene data show CDR1 as SNHLY and CDR2 as FYNNEI. The CDR3 covers 14 residues. With V trimmed by 5 bases and J by 1 base, 2 bases remained unmatched.